This TCR beta chain is from a study of CD8+ T cells in alopecia areata. The study, taken as a whole, reports: It was lesional scalp, especially alopecia totalis/universalis, that showed higher clonality than normal scalp. Relative to mice, TCR sharing across patients was less clear, a difference possibly HLA-related. Scalp specimens additionally yield sequences from normal skin's resident alphabeta T cells.

Separation of pooled cutaneous lymph node cells was by sorting with CD4, CD8alpha, NKG2D, NKG2ACE and other markers. V lost 1 base to trimming and J lost 0 bases, with 10 bases between them. The CDR3 runs 15 residues. CDR1 and CDR2 from the germline V gene are NSQYPW and LRSPGD (reference sequence). This clone was found many times. Its antigen remains unidentified. All gene names here are mouse names. Coverage ceases 4 residues before the CDR3 finishes, and the germline J gene fills in the end. Following RNA extraction, reverse transcription yielded cDNA that acted as the sequencing template. TCRdb keeps only in-frame clones here, not all; method: immunoSEQ multiplex PCR. This sample carries about 9,100 clones and no singletons, and over 15% goes to the top ten.

Input material: CD8+ T cells sorted from a lymph node. The source of this sequence is a C3H/HeJ mouse with alopecia areata. The MHC haplotype of the strain is H2-k. This chain links TRBV1 with TRBJ2-7; TRBD2 is a possible D gene (6 bases). The sequenced part of the CDR3 DNA is TGCACCTGCAGTGCAGTTGGGGGTGTCTCCTAT. It yields the protein CTCSAVGGVSY. The whole CDR3 is CTCSAVGGVSYEQYF. Together with reference TRBV1 and TRBJ2-7, the CDR3 gives the full variable domain: VTLLEQNPRWRLVPRGQAVNLRCILKNSQYPWMSWYQQDLQKQLQWLFTLRSPGDKEVKSLPGADYLATRVTDTELRLQVANMSQGRTLYCTCSAVGGVSYEQYFGPGTRLTVL.